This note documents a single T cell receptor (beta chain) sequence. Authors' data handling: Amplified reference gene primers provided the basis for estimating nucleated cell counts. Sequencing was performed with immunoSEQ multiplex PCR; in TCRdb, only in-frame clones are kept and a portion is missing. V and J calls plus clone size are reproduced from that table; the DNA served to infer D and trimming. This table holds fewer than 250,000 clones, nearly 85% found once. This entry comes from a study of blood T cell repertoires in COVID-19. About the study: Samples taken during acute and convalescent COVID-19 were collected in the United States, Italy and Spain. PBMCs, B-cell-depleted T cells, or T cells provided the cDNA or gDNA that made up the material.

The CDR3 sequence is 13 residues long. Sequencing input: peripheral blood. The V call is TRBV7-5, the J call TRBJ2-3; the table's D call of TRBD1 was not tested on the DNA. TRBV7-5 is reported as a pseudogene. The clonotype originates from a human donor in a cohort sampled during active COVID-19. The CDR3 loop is CARSLGRDKDLYF. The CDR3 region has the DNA TGTGCCAGAAGCTTAGGCCGGGACAAAGACCTCTATTTT.